This TCR beta chain was recovered during a study of T cells in Graves' hyperthyroidism and ophthalmopathy. Study context: Peripheral blood was collected at initial diagnosis, before any treatment.

This clonotype was detected many times. What it recognizes is unknown. Whole-study results and caveats: In the analysis, a 13 V-J model separated ophthalmopathy from stable hyperthyroidism. Most expanded thyroid clonotypes above 0.001 also appeared in blood.

From RNA transcripts, TCR beta CDR3 regions were amplified. An initial round of RT-PCR targeting the TCR CDR3 relied on the HTBI primer set. A single record per CDR3 protein comes from TCRdb applying MiXCR to the multiplex PCR reads. The table records approximately 410,000 distinct CDR3 sequences, roughly 14% of them present only once. The receptor was derived from a young man with Graves' ophthalmopathy. Source material: blood.

The DNA of the CDR3 is TGTGCCACCAGCCCGGTCCAGGGGGGCACCACCTACAATGAGCAGTTCTTC. Translating it yields CATSPVQGGTTYNEQFF. The V gene is TRBV24-1, the J gene TRBJ2-1; tentative D call: TRBD1 (7 bases). This CDR3 contains 17 residues. CDR1 is KGHDR, CDR2 SFDVKD, per germline. With 7 bases removed from V and 2 bases from J, the gap between germline ends came to 20 bases.